A selection of T cell receptor beta chains follows, all from one sample in a study of blood T cell repertoires in COVID-19. TCRdb keeps only in-frame clones here, not all; method: immunoSEQ multiplex PCR. Of some 93,000 clones listed, around nine tenths are singletons. Sequencing was performed on peripheral blood. These receptors were obtained from a man in his forties or fifties with acute or convalescent COVID-19. Each CDR3 is given with its conserved first and last residue. A D gene is named only where the DNA matches it firmly. The size entry is marked missing in some rows and otherwise reads once, few, many or a size class.

J gene,D gene,clone size,V gene,CDR3 DNA,CDR3 protein
TRBJ2-2,TRBD2,once,TRBV13,TGTGCCAGCAGCCGACTAGCGGGAGGCGATACCGGGGAGCTGTTTTTT,CASSRLAGGDTGELFF
TRBJ1-2,TRBD1,.,TRBV27,TGTGCCAGCGGCCTACAGGGGTCTAACTATGGCTACACCTTC,CASGLQGSNYGYTF
TRBJ2-3,TRBD2,.,TRBV11-3,TGTGCCAGCAGCTTAGCGGGAGGCCACACAGATACGCAGTATTTT,CASSLAGGHTDTQYF
TRBJ2-1,TRBD1,.,TRBV9,TGTGCCAGCAGCGCGACAGGGACCAATGAGCAGTTCTTC,CASSATGTNEQFF
TRBJ1-2,.,.,TRBV15,TGTGCCACCAGCAGACTATCCGGGGAGGAGGGCTACACCTTC,CATSRLSGEEGYTF
TRBJ1-3,TRBD1,few,TRBV18,TGTGCCAGCTCACCGCGGAGACAGGGCACTGGAGACACCATATATTTT,CASSPRRQGTGDTIYF
TRBJ1-1,TRBD1,once,TRBV7-9,TGTGCCAGCAGCCAAAAACTGACAGGGAAGGGGGCTGAAGCTTTCTTT,CASSQKLTGKGAEAFF
TRBJ2-4,TRBD2,.,TRBV7-8,TGTGCCAGCAGCGCCGTGAGGCGGGGGACCAAAAACATTCAGTACTTC,CASSAVRRGTKNIQYF
TRBJ2-5,TRBD2,.,TRBV2,TGTGCCAGCAGCCAATCACTAGCGGCATCGCAAGAGACCCAGTACTTC,CASSQSLAASQETQYF
TRBJ1-2,.,.,TRBV5-1,TGCGCCAGCAGCTTCTCTCCCACTACAGGAGGCTACACCTTC,CASSFSPTTGGYTF
TRBJ2-1,.,once,TRBV7-9,TGTGCCAGCAGCTTTATGCTAACCTCCTACAATGAGCAGTTCTTC,CASSFMLTSYNEQFF
TRBJ1-1,.,.,TRBV12-3/TRBV12-4,TGTGCCAGCAGTTTACAGGGAGGCGCTGGAGCTTTCTTT,CASSLQGGAGAFF
TRBJ1-1,TRBD1,.,TRBV6-6,TGTGCCAGCACCGGGACAGGGGCGGTGAACACTGAAGCTTTCTTT,CASTGTGAVNTEAFF
TRBJ1-2,.,.,TRBV7-8,TGTGCCAGCAGCTCCGGGGGGGGACTCTTTGGCTACACCTTC,CASSSGGGLFGYTF
TRBJ1-2,TRBD1,.,TRBV6-4,TGTGCCAGCAGGGTCGGTCCAGGGGGCTATGGCTACACCTTC,CASRVGPGGYGYTF
TRBJ1-3,.,.,TRBV12-3/TRBV12-4,TGTGCCACGCGCAAAGGACTCACGAACACCATATATTTT,CATRKGLTNTIYF
TRBJ1-2,.,few,TRBV7-8,TGTGCCAGCAGCTTAGGTGGCAGGGGTGATGGCTACACCTTC,CASSLGGRGDGYTF
TRBJ2-3,.,.,TRBV6-4,TGTGCCAGCAGTGTGCAAGCGGGCCGCACAGATACGCAGTATTTT,CASSVQAGRTDTQYF
TRBJ2-1,.,.,TRBV28,TGTGCCAGCAGGGGGACAATGGGCGATGAGCAGTTCTTC,CASRGTMGDEQFF
TRBJ2-7,TRBD1,.,TRBV3-1/TRBV3-2,TGTGCCAGCAGCCTAACCGGGACAGGGTCTAATTACGAGCAGTACTTC,CASSLTGTGSNYEQYF
TRBJ1-4,TRBD1,.,TRBV6-5,TGTGCCAGCAGAAATGACAGGGGCGGTAATGAAAAACTGTTTTTT,CASRNDRGGNEKLFF
TRBJ2-7,TRBD2,.,TRBV5-5,TGTGCCAGCAGCTTGGACCTAGCGGGACTATCCTACGAGCAGTACTTC,CASSLDLAGLSYEQYF
TRBJ2-1,TRBD1,.,TRBV7-9,TGTGCCAGCAGCCCCGGACAGGGGGTCTACAATGAGCAGTTCTTC,CASSPGQGVYNEQFF
TRBJ1-1,.,.,TRBV28,TGTGCCAGCAGTCGGACCCGGCCAGGGGTCCACACTGAAGCTTTCTTT,CASSRTRPGVHTEAFF
TRBJ2-7,TRBD2,.,TRBV7-6,TGTGCCAGCAGCTCCTCCTCTAGCGGGGGGTCCTACGAGCAGTACTTC,CASSSSSSGGSYEQYF
TRBJ2-1,TRBD2,.,TRBV6-5,TGTGCCAGCAGGGCACGGGAGGGCCGTTACAATGAGCAGTTCTTC,CASRAREGRYNEQFF
TRBJ2-7,TRBD1,once,TRBV18,TGTGCCAGCTCACCCACCGGGACAGGGGCCTACGAGCAGTACTTC,CASSPTGTGAYEQYF
TRBJ2-3,.,.,TRBV18,TGTGCCAGCTCACCCGCAGATACGCAGTATTTT,CASSPADTQYF
TRBJ1-4,TRBD1,few,TRBV10-3,TGTGCCATCAGCGATGACAGGGGTGGGGAAAAACTGTTTTTT,CAISDDRGGEKLFF
TRBJ2-7,TRBD1,few,TRBV2,TGTGCCAGCAGCGAGGACAGGGGGACGCCTGTGGGGTACTTC,CASSEDRGTPVGYF
TRBJ2-7,.,.,TRBV18,TGTGCCAGCTCACCAGGGGCACCCTACGAGCAGTACTTC,CASSPGAPYEQYF
TRBJ2-7,.,.,TRBV7-9,TGTGCCAGCAGCTTATATGAACTAGTCTCCTACGAGCAGTACTTC,CASSLYELVSYEQYF
TRBJ2-2,.,.,TRBV4-1,TGCGCCAGCAGCCAAGCCCCACGGGGTGCCGGGGAGCTGTTTTTT,CASSQAPRGAGELFF
TRBJ2-5,TRBD1,once,TRBV7-9,TGTGCCAGCAGCTTAGGACAGGGGGTCTGGGAGACCCAGTACTTC,CASSLGQGVWETQYF
TRBJ1-2,TRBD1,once,TRBV7-3,TGTGCCAGCAGCTTAAGTGACAGGGCTGGCTACACCTTC,CASSLSDRAGYTF
TRBJ2-7,.,.,TRBV12-5,TGTGCTAGTGGTTCGGACAGACCGGGACAGTACTTC,CASGSDRPGQYF
TRBJ2-7,.,.,TRBV28,TGTGCCAGCAGGTCCGGGAACAGCTACGAGCAGTACTTC,CASRSGNSYEQYF
TRBJ2-3,.,.,TRBV5-6,TGTGCCAGCAGCTTCTTTTTGGAAGGCGGAAACACAGATACGCAGTATTTT,CASSFFLEGGNTDTQYF
TRBJ2-2,TRBD2,.,TRBV18,TGTGCCAGCTCACCAGGGACTAGCGGGATGGCCGGGGAGCTGTTTTTT,CASSPGTSGMAGELFF
TRBJ1-1,.,.,TRBV18,TGTGCCAGCTCACCGATGGCAGGGCTAAACATGAACACTGAAGCTTTCTTT,CASSPMAGLNMNTEAFF
TRBJ1-3,.,.,TRBV4-2,TGTGCCAGCAGCCAAGACCGTGGCTTCAGCTCTGGAAACACCATATATTTT,CASSQDRGFSSGNTIYF
TRBJ1-2,TRBD1,.,TRBV3-1/TRBV3-2,TGTGCCAGCAGGCCAGGGGGTGCTAACTATGGCTACACCTTC,CASRPGGANYGYTF
TRBJ2-7,TRBD2,.,TRBV27,TGTGCCAGCAGGGGACTAGCGGAGTCCTACGAGCAGTACTTC,CASRGLAESYEQYF
TRBJ1-5,.,.,TRBV7-2,TGTGCCAGCAGCTTAAGACGGACAACAACAGGGAATCAGCCCCAGCATTTT,CASSLRRTTTGNQPQHF
TRBJ2-7,.,.,TRBV27,TGTGCCAGCAGCAACGTCCACGAACAGGGCCTCTCCTACGAGCAGTACTTC,CASSNVHEQGLSYEQYF
TRBJ1-1,.,.,TRBV5-4,TGTGCCAGCAGCTTGGGCGGCCTGAACGCTGAAGCTTTCTTT,CASSLGGLNAEAFF